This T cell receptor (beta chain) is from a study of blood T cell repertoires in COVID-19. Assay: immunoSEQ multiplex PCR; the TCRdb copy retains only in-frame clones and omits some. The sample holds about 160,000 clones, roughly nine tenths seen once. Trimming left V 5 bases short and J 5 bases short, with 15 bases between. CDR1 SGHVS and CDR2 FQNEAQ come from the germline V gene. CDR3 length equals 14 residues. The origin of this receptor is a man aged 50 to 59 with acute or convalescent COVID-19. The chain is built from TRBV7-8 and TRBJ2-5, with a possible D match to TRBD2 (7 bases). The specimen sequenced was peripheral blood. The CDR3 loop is CASSGGGAGETQYF. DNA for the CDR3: TGTGCCAGCAGCGGTGGGGGGGCTGGTGAGACCCAGTACTTC.